The 18 T cell receptor beta chains below come from one sample, sequenced in a study of blood T cell dynamics during melanoma immunotherapy. The protocol was immunoSEQ multiplex PCR, while the TCRdb copy is restricted to in-frame clones and leaves out a portion. The sample consists of about 4,200 clones, just over 95% of them appearing once. Time point described: pre-treatment baseline. The specimen comprised effector memory CD8+ T cells from blood, sampled from a patient treated with checkpoint blockade. All receptors come from a human donor with melanoma.

This chain uses TRBV19 with TRBJ2-5, with D uncertain. V was trimmed by 0 bases and J by 1 base, leaving 3 bases between them. CDR3 length: 13 residues. CDR1 is LNHDA and CDR2 is SQIVND in the germline V gene (reference sequence). CDR3 in amino acids: CASSIEPQETQYF. The CDR3, as DNA: TGTGCCAGTAGTATAGAACCCCAAGAGACCCAGTACTTC. Together with reference TRBV19 and TRBJ2-5, the CDR3 gives the full variable domain: DGGITQSPKYLFRKEGQNVTLSCEQNLNHDAMYWYRQDPGQGLRLIYYSQIVNDFQKGDIAEGYSVSREKKESFPLTVTSAQKNPTAFYLCASSIEPQETQYFGPGTRLLVL.

The rearrangement joins TRBV4-1 to TRBJ2-1, with a weak D call TRBD1 (6 bases). This CDR3 spans 13 amino acids. Germline CDR1 is MGHRA and CDR2 is YSYEKL. V was shortened by 0 bases and J by 8 bases, with 8 bases between the two germline ends. Written as DNA, the CDR3 is TGCGCCAGCAGCCAAGAAGGGGGTGATGAGCAGTTCTTC. Its translation: CASSQEGGDEQFF.

The rearrangement links TRBV7-9 to TRBJ2-2; no clear D. V lost 5 bases, J lost 5 bases, and 9 bases lay in between. The CDR3 totals 13 residues. Germline loops: CDR1 SEHNR, CDR2 FQNEAQ (reference sequence). CDR3 sequence: CASSPSHTGELFF. CDR3 nucleotide sequence: TGTGCCAGCAGCCCCTCCCATACCGGGGAGCTGTTTTTT.

The J gene is TRBJ2-1, the V gene TRBV28, with D hard to call. Trimming left V 4 bases short and J 6 bases short, with 13 bases between. The CDR3 is 14 amino acids. The germline CDR1 and CDR2 sequences are MDHEN and SYDVKM. The chain's CDR3 is CASSSRADVNEQFF. CDR3 nucleotide sequence: TGTGCCAGCAGTTCTAGGGCAGACGTCAATGAGCAGTTCTTC.

The CDR3 is CASSPWGQETQYF. CDR3 DNA sequence: TGTGCCAGCAGCCCATGGGGTCAAGAGACCCAGTACTTC. V and J are TRBV5-4 and TRBJ2-5; unclear D gene. V lost 4 bases and J lost 2, with 9 bases in between. Germline lookup yields CDR1 SGHNT and CDR2 YYREEE (reference sequence). The CDR3 is made up of 13 amino acids.

Of note for this clone: One junction end disagrees with the germline gene, perhaps due to a read error. The rearrangement links TRBV7-7 to TRBJ2-3; tentative D call: TRBD2 (6 bases). This CDR3 contains 14 residues. Germline lookup yields CDR1 SSHAT and CDR2 FNYEAQ (reference sequence). The CDR3 spells CASSPRLVPDTQYF. CDR3 DNA: TGTGCTAGCAGCCCTCGACTAGTCCCAGATACGCAGTATTTT. Full variable domain (rest looked up from reference TRBV7-7 and TRBJ2-3): GAGVSQSPRYKVTKRGQDVTLRCDPISSHATLYWYQQALGQGPEFLTYFNYEAQPDKSGLPSDRFSAERPEGSISTLTIQRTEQRDSAMYRCASSPRLVPDTQYFGPGTRLTVL.

V and J are TRBV11-2 and TRBJ1-2; a possible D gene is TRBD1 (5 bases). Germline-derived CDR1 and CDR2 are SGHAT and FQNNGV. The CDR3 is 13 amino acids. The ends were cut back, 5 bases at V and 8 bases at J, with 15 bases in the middle. For the CDR3, the DNA is TGTGCCAGCAGCCCGGGGGGGGTAAGGGGCTACACCTTC. Protein: CASSPGGVRGYTF. The variable domain in full, with the rest retrieved from reference TRBV11-2 and TRBJ1-2, is EAGVAQSPRYKIIEKRQSVAFWCNPISGHATLYWYQQILGQGPKLLIQFQNNGVVDDSQLPKDRFSAERLKGVDSTLKIQPAKLEDSAVYLCASSPGGVRGYTFGSGTRLTVV.

The V gene is TRBV5-5, the J gene TRBJ2-2; D is tentatively TRBD1 or TRBD2 (5 bases each). Trimming removed 3 bases from V and 2 bases from J, with 14 bases in between. The CDR3 sequence is 16 residues long. Per the germline V gene, CDR1 is SGHKS and CDR2 is YYEKEE (reference sequence). The CDR3 reads CASSWDRGPNTGELFF. DNA for the CDR3: TGTGCCAGCAGCTGGGACCGGGGCCCTAACACCGGGGAGCTGTTTTTT.

This chain uses TRBV10-3 with TRBJ2-3, with D perhaps TRBD1 (5 bases). The CDR3 is 16 amino acids. CDR1 is ENHRY and CDR2 is SYGVKD in the germline V gene. V lost 0 bases and J lost 2, with 12 bases in between. The CDR3 region is CAISESGRAPTDTQYF. As DNA, the CDR3 is TGTGCCATCAGTGAGTCAGGCAGGGCACCCACAGATACGCAGTATTTT.

The rearrangement links TRBV14 to TRBJ2-2, with 8 positions matching TRBD1. The germline V gene encodes CDR1 SGHDN and CDR2 FVKESK. The junction had 11 bases not matched to a gene; V was cut back by 4 bases and J by 4 bases. This CDR3 contains 17 residues. As DNA, the CDR3 is TGTGCCAGCAGCCGTCGTGGGGACAGGAAGGGCACCGGGGAGCTGTTTTTT. It yields the protein CASSRRGDRKGTGELFF. Full variable domain (rest looked up from reference TRBV14 and TRBJ2-2): EAGVTQFPSHSVIEKGQTVTLRCDPISGHDNLYWYRRVMGKEIKFLLHFVKESKQDESGMPNNRFLAERTGGTYSTLKVQPAELEDSGVYFCASSRRGDRKGTGELFFGEGSRLTVL.

The J gene is TRBJ2-1, the V gene TRBV12-5; D perhaps matches TRBD1 (5 bases). Looked up from germline, CDR1 is LGHNT and CDR2 is FRNRAP. The CDR3 extends over 11 amino acids. Trimming pared 3 bases from V and 10 bases from J, leaving 7 bases between. For the CDR3, the DNA is TGTGCTAGTGGTTTCCAGGGCGAGCAGTTCTTC. Translating gives CASGFQGEQFF.

The chain has TRBV6-5 and TRBJ2-7, with a weak D call TRBD1 (6 bases). Per germline, CDR1 MNHEY and CDR2 SVGAGI. The ends were cut back, 1 base at V and 5 bases at J, with 9 bases in the middle. This CDR3 contains 13 residues. The CDR3 here is CASSYYQGNEQYF. Here the CDR3 DNA reads TGTGCCAGCAGTTACTATCAGGGGAACGAGCAGTACTTC.

This clone is a singleton in its sample. CDR3 loop: CAWTRDGTIDSTDTQYF. CDR3 sequence (DNA): TGTGCCTGGACCCGGGACGGGACTATTGATAGCACAGATACGCAGTATTTT. The J gene is TRBJ2-3, the V gene TRBV30, with 7 bases fitting TRBD2. CDR1 is GTSNPN and CDR2 is SVGIG in the germline V gene (reference sequence). This CDR3 region has 17 residues. The J segment lost 0 bases and the V segment lost 4 bases, leaving 13 bases of the junction unmatched.

The chain recombines TRBV27 with TRBJ2-1; 8 nucleotides match TRBD1. This CDR3 comprises 16 residues. J gave up 10 bases and V 1 base, and 12 bases lay outside the gene matches. Germline assignment: CDR1 MNHEY and CDR2 SMNVEV (reference sequence). In DNA form, the CDR3 reads TGTGCCAGCAGTTTATATGCAGGGGGCTCAGTTTCGGAGCAGTTCTTC. Translating it yields CASSLYAGGSVSEQFF.

The V and J genes are TRBV11-2 and TRBJ2-5; D not certain. The germline V and J ends were trimmed by 7 bases and 4 bases, with 10 bases remaining between them. The CDR3 consists of 12 residues. Germline-derived CDR1 and CDR2 are SGHAT and FQNNGV. CDR3 coding DNA: TGTGCCAGCACCGGGTCGGCAGAGACCCAGTACTTC. This gives the protein CASTGSAETQYF.

This chain joins TRBV7-9 and TRBJ2-2, with a possible D match to TRBD2 (6 bases). The CDR3 loop spans 16 amino acids. Germline CDR1 and CDR2: SEHNR and FQNEAQ (reference sequence). V was clipped by 0 bases and J by 1 base, with 9 bases between them. Here the CDR3 reads CASSLALRGNTGELFF. The CDR3 DNA follows: TGTGCCAGCAGCTTAGCGTTGCGGGGGAACACCGGGGAGCTGTTTTTT.

The V gene is TRBV4-1, the J gene TRBJ2-5; no reliable D call. V was clipped by 0 bases and J by 5 bases, with 13 bases between them. CDR1 MGHRA and CDR2 YSYEKL come from the germline V gene. The CDR3 has 15 amino acids. The CDR3 region has the DNA TGCGCCAGCAGCCAAGAACACGTCGTGGGGGAGACCCAGTACTTC. This translates into CASSQEHVVGETQYF.

The chain combines TRBV7-2 with TRBJ2-7; D might be TRBD1 or TRBD2, each matching 5 bases. This CDR3 contains 17 residues. V was cut by 0 bases and J by 5 bases, with 20 bases left in between. Per the germline V gene, CDR1 is SGHTA and CDR2 is FQGNSA. The CDR3 DNA reads TGTGCCAGCAGCTTAGCGCACCGGGGACGGCCTTTCCACGAGCAGTACTTC. Translating gives CASSLAHRGRPFHEQYF.